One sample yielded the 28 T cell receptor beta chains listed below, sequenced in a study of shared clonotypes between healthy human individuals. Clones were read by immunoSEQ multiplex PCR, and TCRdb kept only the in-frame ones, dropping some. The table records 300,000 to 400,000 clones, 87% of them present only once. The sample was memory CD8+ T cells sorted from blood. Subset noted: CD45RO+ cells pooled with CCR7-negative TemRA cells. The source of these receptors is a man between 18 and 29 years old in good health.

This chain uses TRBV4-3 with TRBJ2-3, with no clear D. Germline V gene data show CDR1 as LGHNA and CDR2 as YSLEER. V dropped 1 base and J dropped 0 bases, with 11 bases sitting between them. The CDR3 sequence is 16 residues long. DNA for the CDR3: TGCGCCAGCAGCCAAGGTCTGGTTGCTAGCACAGATACGCAGTATTTT. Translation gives CASSQGLVASTDTQYF.

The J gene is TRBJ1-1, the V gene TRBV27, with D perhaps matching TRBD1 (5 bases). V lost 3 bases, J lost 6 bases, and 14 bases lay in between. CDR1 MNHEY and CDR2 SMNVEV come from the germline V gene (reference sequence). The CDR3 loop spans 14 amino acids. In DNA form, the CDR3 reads TGTGCCAGCAGTTTGTCCCGGCAGGGCTCTGAAGCTTTCTTT. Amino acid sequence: CASSLSRQGSEAFF.

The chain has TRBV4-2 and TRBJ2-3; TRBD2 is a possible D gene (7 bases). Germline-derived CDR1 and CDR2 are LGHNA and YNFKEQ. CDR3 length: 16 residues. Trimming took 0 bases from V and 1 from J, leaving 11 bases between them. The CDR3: CASSQDRGGRTDTQYF. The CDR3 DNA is TGTGCCAGCAGCCAAGATCGCGGGGGCCGCACAGATACGCAGTATTTT.

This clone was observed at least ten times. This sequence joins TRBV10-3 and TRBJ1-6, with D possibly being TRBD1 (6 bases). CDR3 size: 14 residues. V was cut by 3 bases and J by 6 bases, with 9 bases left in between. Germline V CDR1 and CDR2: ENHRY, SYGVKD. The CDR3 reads CAISDADSNSPLHF. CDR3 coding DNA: TGTGCCATCAGTGACGCGGACAGTAATTCACCCCTCCACTTT.

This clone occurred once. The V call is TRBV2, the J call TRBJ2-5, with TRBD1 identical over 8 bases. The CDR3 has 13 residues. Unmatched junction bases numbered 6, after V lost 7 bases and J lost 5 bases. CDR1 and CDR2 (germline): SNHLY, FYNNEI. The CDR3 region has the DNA TGTGCCAGCAAGACAGGGGTGTGGGAGACCCAGTACTTC. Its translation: CASKTGVWETQYF.

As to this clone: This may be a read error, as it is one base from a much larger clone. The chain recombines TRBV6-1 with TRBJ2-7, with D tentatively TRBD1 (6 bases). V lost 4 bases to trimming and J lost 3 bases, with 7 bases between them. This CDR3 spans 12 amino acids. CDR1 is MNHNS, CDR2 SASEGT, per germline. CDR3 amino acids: CASSGDNYEQYF. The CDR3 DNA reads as TGTGCCAGCAGTGGGGACAACTACGAGCAGTACTTC.

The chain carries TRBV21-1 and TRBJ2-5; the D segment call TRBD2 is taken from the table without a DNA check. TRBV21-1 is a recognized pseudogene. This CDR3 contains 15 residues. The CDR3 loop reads CASSRGTSGKETQYF. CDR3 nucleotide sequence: TGTGCCAGCAGCAGAGGGACTAGCGGAAAAGAGACCCAGTACTTC.

CDR3 in amino acids: CAISGPRSAGNTIYF. CDR3 nucleotides: TGTGCCATCAGTGGGCCTCGGTCAGCTGGAAACACCATATATTTT. The V gene is TRBV10-3, the J gene TRBJ1-3, with no clear D. V was trimmed by 4 bases and J by 2 bases, leaving 12 bases between them. CDR3 length equals 15 residues. Germline V lookup: CDR1 ENHRY, CDR2 SYGVKD.

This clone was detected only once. The CDR3 loop is CASKEAVALIYEQYF. The CDR3 coding sequence is TGTGCCAGCAAAGAAGCGGTGGCCCTTATCTACGAGCAGTACTTC. The chain carries TRBV2 and TRBJ2-7; the D gene is possibly TRBD2 (5 bases). The V and J ends lost 7 bases and 3 bases respectively, with 19 bases between them. This CDR3 region has 15 residues. Germline loops: CDR1 SNHLY, CDR2 FYNNEI.

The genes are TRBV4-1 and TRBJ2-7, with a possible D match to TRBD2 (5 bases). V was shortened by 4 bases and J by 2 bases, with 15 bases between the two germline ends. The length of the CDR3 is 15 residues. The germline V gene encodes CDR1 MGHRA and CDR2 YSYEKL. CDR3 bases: TGCGCCAGCAGCCCCCGATTGGCTAGCCCCTACGAGCAGTACTTC. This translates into CASSPRLASPYEQYF.

CDR3: CASSGSNYEQYF. DNA for the CDR3: TGTGCCAGCAGCGGATCGAACTACGAGCAGTACTTC. The chain joins TRBV5-4 to TRBJ2-7; D is unresolved. This CDR3 spans 12 amino acids. The germline gives CDR1 SGHNT, CDR2 YYREEE (reference sequence). V lost 4 bases and J 3 bases, leaving 8 bases between the germline ends. The full variable domain, with the rest looked up from reference TRBV5-4 and TRBJ2-7, is ETGVTQSPTHLIKTRGQQVTLRCSSQSGHNTVSWYQQALGQGPQFIFQYYREEENGRGNFPPRFSGLQFPNYSSELNVNALELDDSALYLCASSGSNYEQYFGPGTRLTVT.

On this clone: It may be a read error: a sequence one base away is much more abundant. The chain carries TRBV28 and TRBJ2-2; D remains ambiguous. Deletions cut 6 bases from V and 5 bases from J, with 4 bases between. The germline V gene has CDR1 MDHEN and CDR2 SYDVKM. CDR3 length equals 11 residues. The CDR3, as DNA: TGTGCCAGCAGGGAGACCGGGGAGCTGTTTTTT. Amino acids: CASRETGELFF.

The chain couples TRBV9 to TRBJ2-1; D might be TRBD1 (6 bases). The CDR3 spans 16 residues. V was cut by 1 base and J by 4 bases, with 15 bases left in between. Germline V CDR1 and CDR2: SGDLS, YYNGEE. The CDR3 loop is CASSVTGQSSYNEQFF. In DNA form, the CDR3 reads TGTGCCAGCAGCGTAACTGGACAGTCCTCTTACAATGAGCAGTTCTTC.

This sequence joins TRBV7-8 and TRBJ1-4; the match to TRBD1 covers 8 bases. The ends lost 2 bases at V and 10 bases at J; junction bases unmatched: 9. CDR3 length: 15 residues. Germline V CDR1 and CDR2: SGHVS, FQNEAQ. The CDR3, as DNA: TGTGCCAGCAGCTTAAGTCAGGGGGCGGTAGGAAAACTGTTTTTT. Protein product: CASSLSQGAVGKLFF.

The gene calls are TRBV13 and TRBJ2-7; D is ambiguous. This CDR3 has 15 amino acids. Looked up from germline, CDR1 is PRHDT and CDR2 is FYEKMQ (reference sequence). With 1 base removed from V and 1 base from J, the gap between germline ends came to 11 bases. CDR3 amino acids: CASSLVTTGSYEQYF. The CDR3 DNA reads TGTGCCAGCAGCTTAGTCACGACCGGGTCCTACGAGCAGTACTTC. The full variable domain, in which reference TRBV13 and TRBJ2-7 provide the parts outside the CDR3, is AAGVIQSPRHLIKEKRETATLKCYPIPRHDTVYWYQQGPGQDPQFLISFYEKMQSDKGSIPDRFSAQQFSDYHSELNMSSLELGDSALYFCASSLVTTGSYEQYFGPGTRLTVT.

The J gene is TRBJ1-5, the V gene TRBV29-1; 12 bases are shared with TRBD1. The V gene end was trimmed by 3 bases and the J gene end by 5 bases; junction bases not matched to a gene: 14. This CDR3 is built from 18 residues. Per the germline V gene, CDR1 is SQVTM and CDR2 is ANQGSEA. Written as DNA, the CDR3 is TGCAGCGTTGACCTGCATCGGGACAGGGGGCGCCGCCATCAGCCCCAGCATTTT. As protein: CSVDLHRDRGRRHQPQHF.

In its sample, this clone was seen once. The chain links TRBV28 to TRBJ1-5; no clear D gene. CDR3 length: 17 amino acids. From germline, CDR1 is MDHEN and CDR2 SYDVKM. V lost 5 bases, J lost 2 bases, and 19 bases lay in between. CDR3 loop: CASSPSPGRAGNQPQHF. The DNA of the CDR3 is TGTGCCAGCAGTCCCTCCCCTGGCCGCGCGGGCAATCAGCCCCAGCATTTT. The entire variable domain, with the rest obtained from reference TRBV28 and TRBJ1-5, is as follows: DVKVTQSSRYLVKRTGEKVFLECVQDMDHENMFWYRQDPGLGLRLIYFSYDVKMKEKGDIPEGYSVSREKKERFSLILESASTNQTSMYLCASSPSPGRAGNQPQHFGDGTRLSIL.

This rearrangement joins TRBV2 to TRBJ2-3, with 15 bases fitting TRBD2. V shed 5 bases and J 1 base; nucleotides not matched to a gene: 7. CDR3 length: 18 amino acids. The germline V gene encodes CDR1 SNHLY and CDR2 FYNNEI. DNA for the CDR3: TGTGCCAGCAGTTTCGGACTAGCGGGAGGGTTTGGCACAGATACGCAGTATTTT. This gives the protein CASSFGLAGGFGTDTQYF.

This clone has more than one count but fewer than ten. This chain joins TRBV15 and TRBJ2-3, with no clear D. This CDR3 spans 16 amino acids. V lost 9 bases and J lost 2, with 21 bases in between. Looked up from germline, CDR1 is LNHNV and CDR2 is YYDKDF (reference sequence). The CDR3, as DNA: TGTGCCACGAGTACATCGGTAAATATCTTCACAGATACGCAGTATTTT. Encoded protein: CATSTSVNIFTDTQYF.

Here the CDR3 DNA reads TGTGCCAGCAGCGTGGAGGGACTAGAGGTAGATACGCAGTATTTT. Translated: CASSVEGLEVDTQYF. The chain recombines TRBV9 with TRBJ2-3; 8 nucleotides line up with TRBD2. Germline assignment: CDR1 SGDLS and CDR2 YYNGEE. Trimming took 2 bases from V and 5 from J; bases not matched to a gene: 7. There are 15 residues in the CDR3.

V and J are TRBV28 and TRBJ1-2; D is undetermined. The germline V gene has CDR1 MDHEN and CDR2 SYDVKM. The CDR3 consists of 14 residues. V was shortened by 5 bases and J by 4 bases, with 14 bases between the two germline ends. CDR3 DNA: TGTGCCAGCAGTCGTAGAGGTACACTCTATGGCTACACCTTC. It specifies CASSRRGTLYGYTF.

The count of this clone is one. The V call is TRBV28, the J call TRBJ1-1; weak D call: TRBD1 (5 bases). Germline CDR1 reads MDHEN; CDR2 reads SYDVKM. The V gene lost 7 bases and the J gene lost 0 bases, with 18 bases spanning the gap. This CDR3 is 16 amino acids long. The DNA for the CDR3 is TGTGCCAGCACCTCCTCGGGGACGAACATGAACACTGAAGCTTTCTTT. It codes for CASTSSGTNMNTEAFF.

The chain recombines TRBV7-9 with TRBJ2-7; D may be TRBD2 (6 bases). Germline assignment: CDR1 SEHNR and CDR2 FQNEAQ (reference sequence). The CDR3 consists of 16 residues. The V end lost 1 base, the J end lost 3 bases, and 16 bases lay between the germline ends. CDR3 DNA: TGTGCCAGCAGCTTAGTCGGGGGATGGTCGCTCTACGAGCAGTACTTC. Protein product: CASSLVGGWSLYEQYF.

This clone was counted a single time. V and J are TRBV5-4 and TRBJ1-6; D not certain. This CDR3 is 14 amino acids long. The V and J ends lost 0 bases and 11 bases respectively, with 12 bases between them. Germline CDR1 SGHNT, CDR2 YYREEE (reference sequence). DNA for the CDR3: TGTGCCAGCAGCTTGGCCTGGGTAGGGACACCCCTCCACTTT. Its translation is CASSLAWVGTPLHF.

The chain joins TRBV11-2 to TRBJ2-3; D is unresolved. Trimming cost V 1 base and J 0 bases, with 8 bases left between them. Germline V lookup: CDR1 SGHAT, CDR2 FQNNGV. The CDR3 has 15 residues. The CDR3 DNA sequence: TGTGCCAGCAGCTTAGGGGAATTTAGCACAGATACGCAGTATTTT. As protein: CASSLGEFSTDTQYF.

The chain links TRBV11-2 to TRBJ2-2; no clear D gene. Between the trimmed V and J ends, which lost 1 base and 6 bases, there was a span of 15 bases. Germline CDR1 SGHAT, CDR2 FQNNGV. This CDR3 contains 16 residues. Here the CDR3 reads CASSLVQKGRSGELFF. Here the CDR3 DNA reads TGTGCCAGCAGCTTAGTACAGAAAGGTCGGTCCGGGGAGCTGTTTTTT.

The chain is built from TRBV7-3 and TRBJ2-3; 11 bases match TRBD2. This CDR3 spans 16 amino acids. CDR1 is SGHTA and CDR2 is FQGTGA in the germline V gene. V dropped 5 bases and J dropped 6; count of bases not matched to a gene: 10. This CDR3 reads CASSTLGTSGWDTQYF. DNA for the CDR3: TGTGCCAGCAGCACCCTCGGGACTAGCGGTTGGGATACGCAGTATTTT.

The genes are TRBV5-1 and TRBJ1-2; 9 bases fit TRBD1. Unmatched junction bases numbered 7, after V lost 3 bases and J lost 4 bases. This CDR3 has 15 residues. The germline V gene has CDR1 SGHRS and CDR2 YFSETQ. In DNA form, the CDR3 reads TGCGCCAGCAGCTGGGGACAGGGAATGGGCTATGGCTACACCTTC. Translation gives CASSWGQGMGYGYTF. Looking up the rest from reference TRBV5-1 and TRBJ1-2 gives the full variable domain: KAGVTQTPRYLIKTRGQQVTLSCSPISGHRSVSWYQQTPGQGLQFLFEYFSETQRNKGNFPGRFSGRQFSNSRSEMNVSTLELGDSALYLCASSWGQGMGYGYTFGSGTRLTVV.